The clone carrying this T cell receptor (beta chain) was recorded a few times. Its antigen is currently unknown. This sample was included in a study of response to subunit inactivated influenza vaccine. One entry per CDR3 protein, called by TCRdb with MiXCR from the RT-PCR reads. The table records hundreds of thousands of distinct CDR3 sequences, about 14% of them present only once. Unmatched junction bases numbered 7, after V lost 6 bases and J lost 1 base. This CDR3 has 15 amino acids. Study conclusions and caveats: The authors offered the suggestion that each seasonal influenza vaccination recruits few new T cells.

The material was PBMCs from blood, obtained 14 to 15 days before vaccination. The chain has TRBV12-3 or TRBV12-4 and TRBJ2-7; 9 bases are shared with TRBD1. The TCR comes from a man aged 50 to 60 who received an inactivated influenza vaccine. DNA for the CDR3: TGTGCCAGCAGCCGACGACAGGGGGATTCCTACGAGCAGTACTTC. Its protein product is CASSRRQGDSYEQYF.